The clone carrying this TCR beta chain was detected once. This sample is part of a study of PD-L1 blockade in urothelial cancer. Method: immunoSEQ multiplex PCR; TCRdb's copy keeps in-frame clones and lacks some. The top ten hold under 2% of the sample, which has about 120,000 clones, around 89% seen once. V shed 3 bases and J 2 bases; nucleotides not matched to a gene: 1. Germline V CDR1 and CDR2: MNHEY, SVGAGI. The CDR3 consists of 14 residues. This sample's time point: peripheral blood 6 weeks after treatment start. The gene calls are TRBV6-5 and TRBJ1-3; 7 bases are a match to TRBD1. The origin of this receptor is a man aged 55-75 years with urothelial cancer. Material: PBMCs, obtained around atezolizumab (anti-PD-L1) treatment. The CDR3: CASSYRGPGNTIYF. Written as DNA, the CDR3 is TGTGCCAGCAGTTATAGGGGGCCTGGAAACACCATATATTTT.